This entry lists 26 T cell receptor beta chains sequenced from one sample in a study of T cells in Graves' hyperthyroidism and ophthalmopathy. Amplification targeted TCR beta CDR3 regions from RNA transcripts. When the TCR CDR3 underwent first-round RT-PCR, the HTBI primer set was used. TCRdb reprocessed the multiplex PCR reads with MiXCR, giving one entry per CDR3 protein. This sample has a few hundred thousand distinct CDR3 sequences, with 15% to 19% found just once. The material sequenced was blood. Every receptor here comes from a woman in her 30s with Graves' hyperthyroidism.

This clonotype was observed a handful of times. This chain uses TRBV4-3 with TRBJ2-2, with D hard to call. The CDR3 extends over 15 amino acids. The germline V and J ends were trimmed by 0 bases and 5 bases, with 10 bases remaining between them. The germline CDR1 and CDR2 sequences are LGHNA and YSLEER. The CDR3 here is CASSQDLMRTGELFF. As DNA, the CDR3 is TGCGCCAGCAGCCAAGATCTTATGAGGACCGGGGAGCTGTTTTTT.

This clonotype came up a few times. The chain recombines TRBV20-1 with TRBJ2-1; D is perhaps TRBD1 (6 bases). Trimming took off 7 bases at V and 2 bases at J, with 18 bases between the two ends. This CDR3 has 15 amino acids. Germline V lookup: CDR1 DFQATT, CDR2 SNEGSKA (reference sequence). The CDR3 reads CSDRAPGTTYNEQFF. Here the CDR3 DNA reads TGCAGTGACAGGGCCCCGGGAACTACCTACAATGAGCAGTTCTTC.

This clonotype was seen many times. The chain joins TRBV2 to TRBJ1-2, with D possibly matching TRBD1 (6 bases). The CDR3 is 13 amino acids. Trimming left V 0 bases short and J 8 bases short, with 10 bases between. Germline V gives CDR1 SNHLY, CDR2 FYNNEI. CDR3 DNA sequence: TGTGCCAGCAGTGAAGCCAGGGGTGGCGGCTACACCTTC. It yields the protein CASSEARGGGYTF.

This clonotype appeared a few times. One end of the junction fails to match germline, which may point to a read error. This rearrangement joins TRBV14 to TRBJ2-7; 12 bases match TRBD2. This CDR3 comprises 15 residues. In germline, CDR1 is SGHDN, CDR2 FVKESK. CDR3 nucleotide sequence: TGTGCCAGCAGCCCCATAACTAGCGGGAGGAACGAGCATTACTTC. Translating it yields CASSPITSGRNEHYF.

The chain links TRBV2 to TRBJ1-4; D remains ambiguous. The CDR3 covers 14 residues. Germline V gene lookup returns CDR1 SNHLY and CDR2 FYNNEI. V lost 8 bases to trimming and J lost 0 bases, with 10 bases between them. The CDR3 sequence is CASHLQSTNEKLFF. DNA of the CDR3: TGTGCCAGCCATCTACAGTCAACTAATGAAAAACTGTTTTTT.

The chain links TRBV10-3 to TRBJ2-1; 7 nucleotides agree with TRBD1. Germline CDR1 and CDR2: ENHRY and SYGVKD. The CDR3 is 15 residues long. V gave up 7 bases and J gave up 4 bases; unmatched junction bases: 10. CDR3: CAINLRGRGYNEQFF. The CDR3 bases are TGTGCCATCAATCTTAGGGGCAGGGGGTACAATGAGCAGTTCTTC.

This clonotype occurred many times. The gene calls are TRBV20-1 and TRBJ2-3; 10 bases are shared with TRBD1. The CDR3 totals 16 residues. J lost 6 bases, V lost 4 bases, and 13 bases had no gene match. CDR1 is DFQATT, CDR2 SNEGSKA, per germline (reference sequence). The DNA of the CDR3 is TGCAGTGCTACCGGATTGGACAGGGGGGCAGACGATACGCAGTATTTT. It is translated as CSATGLDRGADDTQYF.

The chain recombines TRBV7-9 with TRBJ1-2; no firm D call. Per the germline V gene, CDR1 is SEHNR and CDR2 is FQNEAQ (reference sequence). The CDR3 has 15 amino acids. V dropped 7 bases and J dropped 4 bases, with 19 bases sitting between them. Here the CDR3 DNA reads TGTGCCAGCACCTTGTTCGACTCACCCGTCTATGGCTACACCTTC. Translating it yields CASTLFDSPVYGYTF.

At least ten counts were recorded for this clonotype. The rearrangement joins TRBV20-1 to TRBJ1-6; D is uncertain. Germline loops: CDR1 DFQATT, CDR2 SNEGSKA (reference sequence). Trimming left V 6 bases short and J 0 bases short, with 12 bases between. CDR3 length equals 15 residues. The CDR3 loop is CSARRESSYNSPLHF. CDR3 nucleotide sequence: TGCAGTGCCCGAAGAGAGAGCTCCTATAATTCACCCCTCCACTTT.

In its sample, this clonotype was seen many times. The chain recombines TRBV7-3 with TRBJ2-2; TRBD2 matches at 11 bases. This CDR3 spans 17 amino acids. Germline CDR1 reads SGHTA; CDR2 reads FQGTGA. The trim removed 2 bases at V and 2 bases at J, leaving 4 bases unmatched. CDR3 sequence (DNA): TGTGCCAGCAGCTTAGGGGGACTAGCGGAAAACACCGGGGAGCTGTTTTTT. The encoded protein is CASSLGGLAENTGELFF.

This clonotype was recorded a few times. Germline is not matched at one junction end, which may reflect a read error. The V call is TRBV18, the J call TRBJ1-3; weak D call: TRBD1 (5 bases). This CDR3 is built from 15 residues. In germline, CDR1 is KGHSH, CDR2 LQKENI. The CDR3 DNA sequence: TGCGCCAGCAGCGACAGTGCAAACTCTGGAAACACCATATATTTT. Its protein product is CASSDSANSGNTIYF.

There are many counts of this clonotype. The chain employs TRBV20-1 and TRBJ2-7; 9 bases match TRBD1. CDR3 length equals 15 residues. J was trimmed by 5 bases and V by 3 bases; bases with no gene match: 11. Germline V gene lookup returns CDR1 DFQATT and CDR2 SNEGSKA (reference sequence). The CDR3 nucleotides are TGCAGTGCTAGGCGGACCGGGACAGGGTTAGACGAGCAGTACTTC. This translates into CSARRTGTGLDEQYF.

The table lists this clonotype with a few counts. The junction departs from germline at one end; a sequencing error may be responsible. The chain couples TRBV13 to TRBJ2-3; no clear D. The CDR3 consists of 13 residues. Germline lookup yields CDR1 PRHDT and CDR2 FYEKMQ (reference sequence). The CDR3 nucleotides read TGTGCCAGCAGATTAGAGGTGGAAAATACGCAGTATTTT. Protein: CASRLEVENTQYF.

This clonotype was observed many times. V is TRBV20-1 and J is TRBJ1-4, with D maybe TRBD1 (5 bases). The CDR3 totals 13 residues. The germline CDR1 and CDR2 sequences are DFQATT and SNEGSKA (reference sequence). V was clipped by 1 base and J by 7 bases, with 10 bases between them. Written as DNA, the CDR3 is TGCAGTGCTAGAGCGGGGCAGGCTGAAAAACTGTTTTTT. This sequence encodes CSARAGQAEKLFF.

This clonotype was seen at least ten times. This chain joins TRBV20-1 and TRBJ2-1, with TRBD2 identical over 12 bases. The germline V gene encodes CDR1 DFQATT and CDR2 SNEGSKA (reference sequence). V lost 5 bases to trimming and J lost 10 bases; unmatched junction nucleotides: 6. CDR3 length equals 13 residues. CDR3 DNA: TGCAGTGCTTCTAGCGGGAGGGCCCCCGAGCAGTTCTTC. The encoded protein is CSASSGRAPEQFF.

This clonotype was observed a single time. V and J are TRBV11-2 and TRBJ2-2, with TRBD2 matching 10 bases. Germline CDR1 is SGHAT and CDR2 is FQNNGV. V lost 2 bases and J lost 7; bases outside the gene matches: 7. This CDR3 is built from 16 residues. This CDR3 reads CASSLTSGIGIGELFF. The DNA of the CDR3 is TGTGCCAGCAGCTTAACTAGCGGGATCGGGATCGGGGAGCTGTTTTTT.

This chain joins TRBV24-1 and TRBJ2-7, with a possible D match to TRBD1 (5 bases). The CDR3 sequence is 17 residues long. V was clipped by 2 bases and J by 8 bases, with 24 bases between them. CDR1 is KGHDR, CDR2 SFDVKD, per germline. The CDR3, as DNA: TGTGCCACCAGTGATTCTCGGCTGGGGCAGGCCGGCCTCCAGCAGTACTTC. Translating gives CATSDSRLGQAGLQQYF.

This clonotype came up a few times. The chain uses TRBV7-6 and TRBJ1-4, with D maybe TRBD1 (5 bases). V was clipped by 5 bases and J by 10 bases, with 29 bases between them. Germline V gene sequence: CDR1 SGHVS, CDR2 FNYEAQ. The CDR3 sequence is 18 residues long. This CDR3 reads CASSQRGIGDGAYGKLFF. CDR3 bases: TGTGCCAGCAGCCAACGGGGCATCGGAGATGGGGCCTACGGAAAACTGTTTTTT. The complete variable domain, with remaining parts taken from reference TRBV7-6 and TRBJ1-4, reads GAGVSQSPRYKVTKRGQDVALRCDPISGHVSLYWYRQALGQGPEFLTYFNYEAQQDKSGLPNDRFSAERPEGSISTLTIQRTEQRDSAMYRCASSQRGIGDGAYGKLFFGSGTQLSVL.

This clonotype occurred many times. The V call is TRBV3-1, the J call TRBJ2-1; the match to TRBD2 covers 7 bases. Per germline, CDR1 LGHDT and CDR2 YNNKEL (reference sequence). This CDR3 is 18 amino acids long. Trimming removed 1 base from V and 2 bases from J; junction bases left unmatched: 11. CDR3: CASSQVGLAATAYNEQFF. The CDR3 DNA reads as TGTGCCAGCAGCCAAGTTGGGCTAGCGGCCACCGCCTACAATGAGCAGTTCTTC.

This clonotype occurred a few times. The chain carries TRBV7-9 and TRBJ2-3, with D tentatively TRBD2 (6 bases). V was cut by 3 bases and J by 5 bases, with 12 bases left in between. Looked up from germline, CDR1 is SEHNR and CDR2 is FQNEAQ (reference sequence). The CDR3 spans 14 residues. The CDR3 loop reads CASSFGLRGDTQYF. The CDR3 DNA reads as TGTGCCAGCAGCTTCGGACTGCGGGGAGATACGCAGTATTTT.

This clonotype was recorded a few times. This chain joins TRBV12-3 or TRBV12-4 and TRBJ1-6; D is uncertain. Deletions cut 3 bases from V and 7 bases from J, with 7 bases between. The CDR3 sequence is 13 residues long. The DNA of the CDR3 is TGTGCCAGCAGTTTGGGGATCAATTCACCCCTCCACTTT. It codes for CASSLGINSPLHF.

Ten or more counts support this clonotype. The chain carries TRBV3-1 and TRBJ2-6; D tentatively reads TRBD1 or TRBD2 (5 bases each). The ends were cut back, 1 base at V and 4 bases at J, with 11 bases in the middle. This CDR3 contains 16 residues. Germline V gives CDR1 LGHDT, CDR2 YNNKEL (reference sequence). Here the CDR3 reads CASSQAGGAGANVLTF. The CDR3 DNA sequence: TGTGCCAGCAGCCAAGCTGGGGGAGCAGGGGCCAACGTCCTGACTTTC.

Ten or more counts support this clonotype. This sequence joins TRBV5-1 and TRBJ2-4, with 11 positions matching TRBD2. CDR3 length: 16 residues. The germline V gene has CDR1 SGHRS and CDR2 YFSETQ. V shed 1 base, J shed 7 bases, and the junction held 7 bases outside the gene matches. CDR3 sequence: CASSLPLAGGENIQYF. CDR3 coding DNA: TGCGCCAGCAGCTTGCCTCTAGCGGGAGGAGAGAACATTCAGTACTTC. The whole variable domain, remainder taken from reference TRBV5-1 and TRBJ2-4, is KAGVTQTPRYLIKTRGQQVTLSCSPISGHRSVSWYQQTPGQGLQFLFEYFSETQRNKGNFPGRFSGRQFSNSRSEMNVSTLELGDSALYLCASSLPLAGGENIQYFGAGTRLSVL.

This clonotype was detected a few times. The chain combines TRBV4-3 with TRBJ2-4; no clear D gene. The V and J ends lost 0 bases and 1 base respectively, with 13 bases between them. Germline V gives CDR1 LGHNA, CDR2 YSLEER. The CDR3 loop spans 17 amino acids. CDR3 amino acids: CASSQESQLGAKNIQYF. The CDR3 DNA reads as TGCGCCAGCAGCCAAGAGTCGCAGCTTGGGGCCAAAAACATTCAGTACTTC.

V is TRBV20-1 and J is TRBJ2-1, with 8 bases matching TRBD2. The CDR3 extends over 14 amino acids. Germline CDR1 and CDR2: DFQATT and SNEGSKA (reference sequence). With V trimmed by 4 bases and J by 6 bases, 8 bases remained unmatched. The CDR3 reads CSATTRGGRNEQFF. The CDR3 DNA reads TGCAGTGCTACCACTCGCGGGGGGCGCAATGAGCAGTTCTTC.

In its sample, this clonotype was seen many times. The rearrangement joins TRBV29-1 to TRBJ2-1; maybe TRBD2 (6 bases). The CDR3 totals 14 residues. Trimming pared 5 bases from V and 6 bases from J, leaving 17 bases between. Germline V gene data show CDR1 as SQVTM and CDR2 as ANQGSEA. CDR3 sequence reads: CSVLAGGPFNEQFF. CDR3 sequence (DNA): TGCAGCGTTTTAGCAGGAGGGCCTTTCAATGAGCAGTTCTTC.